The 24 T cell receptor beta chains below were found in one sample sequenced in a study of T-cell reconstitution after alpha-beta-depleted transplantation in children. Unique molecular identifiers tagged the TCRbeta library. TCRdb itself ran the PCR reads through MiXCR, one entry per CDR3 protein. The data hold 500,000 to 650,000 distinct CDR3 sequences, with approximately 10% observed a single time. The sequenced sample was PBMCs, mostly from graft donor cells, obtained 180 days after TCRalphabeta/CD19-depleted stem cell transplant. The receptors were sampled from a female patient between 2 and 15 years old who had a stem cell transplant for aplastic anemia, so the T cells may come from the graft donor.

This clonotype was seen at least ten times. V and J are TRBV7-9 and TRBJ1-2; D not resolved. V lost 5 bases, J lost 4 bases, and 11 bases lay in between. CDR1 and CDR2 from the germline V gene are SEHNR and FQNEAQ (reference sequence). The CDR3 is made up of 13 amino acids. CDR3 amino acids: CASSPQSTYGYTF. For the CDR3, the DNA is TGTGCCAGCAGCCCACAGTCTACCTATGGCTACACCTTC.

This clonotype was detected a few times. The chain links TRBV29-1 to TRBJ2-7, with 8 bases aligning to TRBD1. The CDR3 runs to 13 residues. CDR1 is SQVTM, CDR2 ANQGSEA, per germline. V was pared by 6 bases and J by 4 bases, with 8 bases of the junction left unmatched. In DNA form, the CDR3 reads TGCAGCGTCCAACGACAGGGGATGTACGAGCAGTACTTC. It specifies CSVQRQGMYEQYF.

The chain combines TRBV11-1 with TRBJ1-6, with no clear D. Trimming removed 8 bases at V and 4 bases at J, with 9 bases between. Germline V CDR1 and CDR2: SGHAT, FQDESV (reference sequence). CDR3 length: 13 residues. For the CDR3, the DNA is TGTGCCAGCGCCCGGGATTATAATTCACCCCTCCACTTT. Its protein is CASARDYNSPLHF.

The DNA of the CDR3 is TGTGCCAGCAGCTTTACGACAGGAGCCTATGGCTACACCTTC. The encoded protein is CASSFTTGAYGYTF. The J gene is TRBJ1-2, the V gene TRBV7-2; D might be TRBD1 (6 bases). V was shortened by 3 bases and J by 4 bases, with 12 bases between the two germline ends. Germline V gives CDR1 SGHTA, CDR2 FQGNSA. The CDR3 is 14 amino acids.

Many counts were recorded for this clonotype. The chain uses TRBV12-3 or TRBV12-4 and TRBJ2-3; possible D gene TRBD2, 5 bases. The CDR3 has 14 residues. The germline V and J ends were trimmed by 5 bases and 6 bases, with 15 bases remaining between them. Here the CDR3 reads CASSLEGRIDTQYF. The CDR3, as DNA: TGTGCCAGCAGTCTTGAGGGTCGGATCGATACGCAGTATTTT.

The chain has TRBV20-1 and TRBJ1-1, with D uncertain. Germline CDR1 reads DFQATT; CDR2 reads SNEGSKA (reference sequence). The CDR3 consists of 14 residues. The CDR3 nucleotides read TGCAGGCTAGTGGGAAACGAACGAGGGACTGAAGCTTTCTTT. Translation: CRLVGNERGTEAFF.

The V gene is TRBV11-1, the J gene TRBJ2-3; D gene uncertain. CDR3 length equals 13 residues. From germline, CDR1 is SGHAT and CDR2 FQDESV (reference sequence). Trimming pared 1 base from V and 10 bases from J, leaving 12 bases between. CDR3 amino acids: CASSLGHERAQYF. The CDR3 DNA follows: TGTGCCAGCAGCTTAGGTCATGAAAGGGCGCAGTATTTT.

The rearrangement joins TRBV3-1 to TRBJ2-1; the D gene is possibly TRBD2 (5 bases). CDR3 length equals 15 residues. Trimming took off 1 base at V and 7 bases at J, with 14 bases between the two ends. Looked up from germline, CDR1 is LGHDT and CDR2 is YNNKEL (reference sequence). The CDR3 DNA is TGTGCCAGCAGCCAAGCCAGGACTCCGCGGAATGAGCAGTTCTTC. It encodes CASSQARTPRNEQFF.

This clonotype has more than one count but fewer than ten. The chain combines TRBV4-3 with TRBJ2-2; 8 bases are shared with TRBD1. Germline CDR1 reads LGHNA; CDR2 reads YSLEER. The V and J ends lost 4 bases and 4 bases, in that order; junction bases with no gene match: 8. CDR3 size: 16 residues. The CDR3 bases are TGCGCCAGCAGCCTCGGACAGGGATGGTCCACCGGGGAGCTGTTTTTT. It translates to CASSLGQGWSTGELFF.

The CDR3 nucleotides are TGTGCCAGTAGTATAGCTTCAGGGAATAATCAGCCCCAGCATTTT. This translates into CASSIASGNNQPQHF. The V gene is TRBV19, the J gene TRBJ1-5, with D maybe TRBD1 (5 bases). The CDR3 loop spans 15 amino acids. Germline V CDR1 and CDR2: LNHDA, SQIVND (reference sequence). Deletions cut 1 base from V and 4 bases from J, with 11 bases between. The full variable domain, completed using reference TRBV19 and TRBJ1-5, is DGGITQSPKYLFRKEGQNVTLSCEQNLNHDAMYWYRQDPGQGLRLIYYSQIVNDFQKGDIAEGYSVSREKKESFPLTVTSAQKNPTAFYLCASSIASGNNQPQHFGDGTRLSIL.

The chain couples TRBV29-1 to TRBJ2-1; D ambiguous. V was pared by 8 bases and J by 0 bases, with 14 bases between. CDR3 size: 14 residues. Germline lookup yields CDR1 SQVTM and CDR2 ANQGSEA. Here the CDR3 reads CSYKSSTSYNEQFF. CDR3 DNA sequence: TGCAGCTACAAGTCCTCAACCTCCTACAATGAGCAGTTCTTC.

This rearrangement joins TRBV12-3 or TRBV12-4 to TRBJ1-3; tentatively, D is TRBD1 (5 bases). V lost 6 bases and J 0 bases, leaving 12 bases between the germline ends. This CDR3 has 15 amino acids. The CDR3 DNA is TGTGCCAGCAGACGGGACGGGAACTCTGGAAACACCATATATTTT. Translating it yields CASRRDGNSGNTIYF.

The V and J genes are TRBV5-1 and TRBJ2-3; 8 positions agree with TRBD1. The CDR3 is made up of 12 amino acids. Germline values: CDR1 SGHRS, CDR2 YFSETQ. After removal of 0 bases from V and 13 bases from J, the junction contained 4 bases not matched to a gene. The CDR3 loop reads CASSLATGAEYF. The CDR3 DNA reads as TGCGCCAGCAGCTTGGCGACAGGGGCCGAGTATTTT. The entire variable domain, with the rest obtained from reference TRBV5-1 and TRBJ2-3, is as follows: KAGVTQTPRYLIKTRGQQVTLSCSPISGHRSVSWYQQTPGQGLQFLFEYFSETQRNKGNFPGRFSGRQFSNSRSEMNVSTLELGDSALYLCASSLATGAEYFGPGTRLTVL.

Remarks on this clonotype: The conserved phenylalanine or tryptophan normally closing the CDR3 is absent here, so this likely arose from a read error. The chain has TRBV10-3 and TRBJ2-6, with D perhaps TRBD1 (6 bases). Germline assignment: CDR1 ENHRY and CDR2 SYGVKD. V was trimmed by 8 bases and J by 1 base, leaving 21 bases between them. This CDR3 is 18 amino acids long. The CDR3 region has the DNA TGTGCCATCCGCGGTGATCCAGGGGTCTTTTCTGGGGCCAACGTCCTGACTTCC. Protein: CAIRGDPGVFSGANVLTS.

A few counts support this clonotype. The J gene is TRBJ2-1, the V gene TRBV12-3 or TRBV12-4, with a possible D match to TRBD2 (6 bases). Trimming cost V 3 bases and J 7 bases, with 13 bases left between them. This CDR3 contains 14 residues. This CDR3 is CASSLRWRGNEQFF. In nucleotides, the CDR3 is TGTGCCAGCAGTTTGAGGTGGAGGGGAAATGAGCAGTTCTTC.

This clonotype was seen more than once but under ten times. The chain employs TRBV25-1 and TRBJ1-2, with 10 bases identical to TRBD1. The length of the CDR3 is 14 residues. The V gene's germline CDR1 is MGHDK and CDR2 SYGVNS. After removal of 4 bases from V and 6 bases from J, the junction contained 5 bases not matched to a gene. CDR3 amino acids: CASSVPGTGDGYTF. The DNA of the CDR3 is TGTGCCAGCAGTGTTCCCGGGACAGGGGATGGCTACACCTTC.

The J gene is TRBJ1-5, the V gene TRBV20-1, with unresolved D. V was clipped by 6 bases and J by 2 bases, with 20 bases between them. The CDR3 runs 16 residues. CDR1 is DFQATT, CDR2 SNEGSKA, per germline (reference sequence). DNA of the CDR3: TGCAGTGCCCGAGAGGGAGGCCATTGGGGCAATCAGCCCCAGCATTTT. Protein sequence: CSAREGGHWGNQPQHF.

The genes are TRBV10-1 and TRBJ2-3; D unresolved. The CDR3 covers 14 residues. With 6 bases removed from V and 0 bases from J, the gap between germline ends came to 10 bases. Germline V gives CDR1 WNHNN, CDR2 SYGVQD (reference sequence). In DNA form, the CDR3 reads TGCGCCAGCAGGCGCGACTCGAGCACAGATACGCAGTATTTT. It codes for CASRRDSSTDTQYF.

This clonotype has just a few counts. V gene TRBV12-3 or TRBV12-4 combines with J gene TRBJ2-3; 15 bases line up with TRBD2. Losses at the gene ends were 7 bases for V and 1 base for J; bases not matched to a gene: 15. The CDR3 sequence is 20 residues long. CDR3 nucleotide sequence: TGTGCCAGCATGGACGGACTCGGGACTAGCGGGAGGCGGGGCACAGATACGCAGTATTTT. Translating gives CASMDGLGTSGRRGTDTQYF.

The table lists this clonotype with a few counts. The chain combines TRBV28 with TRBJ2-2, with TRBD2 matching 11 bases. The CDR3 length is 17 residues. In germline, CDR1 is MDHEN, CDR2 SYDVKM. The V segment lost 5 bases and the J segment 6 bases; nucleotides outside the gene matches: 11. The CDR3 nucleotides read TGTGCCAGCAGTGGCCTCGGGACTAGCGGACGACCCGGGGAGCTGTTTTTT. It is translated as CASSGLGTSGRPGELFF.

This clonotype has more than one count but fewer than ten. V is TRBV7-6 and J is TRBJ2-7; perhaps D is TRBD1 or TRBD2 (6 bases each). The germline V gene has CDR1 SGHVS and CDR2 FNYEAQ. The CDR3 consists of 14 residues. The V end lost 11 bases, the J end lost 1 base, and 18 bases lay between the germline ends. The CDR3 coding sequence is TGTGCCGAAAGAAAGAGGGGGGTTTCCTACGAGCAGTACGTC. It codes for CAERKRGVSYEQYV.

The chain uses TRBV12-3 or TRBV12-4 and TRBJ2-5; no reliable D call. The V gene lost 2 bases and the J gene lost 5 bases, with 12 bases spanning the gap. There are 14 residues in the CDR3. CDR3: CASSLILKGETQYF. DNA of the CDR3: TGTGCCAGCAGTTTAATCCTTAAAGGGGAGACCCAGTACTTC.

The CDR3 protein is CASSQGVASPGELFF. The CDR3 nucleotides are TGCGCCAGCAGCCAAGGTGTTGCTTCCCCGGGGGAGCTGTTTTTT. The V and J genes are TRBV4-1 and TRBJ2-2; D is undetermined. CDR1 is MGHRA and CDR2 is YSYEKL in the germline V gene. Trimming stripped 1 base from V and 8 bases from J, with 14 bases between. This CDR3 has 15 amino acids.

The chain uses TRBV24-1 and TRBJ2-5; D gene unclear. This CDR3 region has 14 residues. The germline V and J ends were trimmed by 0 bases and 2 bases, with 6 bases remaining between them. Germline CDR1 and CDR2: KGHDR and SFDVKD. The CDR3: CATSDLAEQETQYF. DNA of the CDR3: TGTGCCACCAGTGATTTGGCGGAACAAGAGACCCAGTACTTC.